This TCR beta chain was retrieved from a study of vaccination and CD4 T cells after COVID-19. In its sample, this clonotype was seen a few times. Its specificity is unknown. The Oncomine TCR Beta short-read assay generated sequence data from the DNA of cultured CD4+ T cells. TCRdb passed the PCR reads through MiXCR, listing each CDR3 protein once. Among roughly 10,000 distinct CDR3 sequences, roughly 27% were seen once, and the ten largest hold more than 45%. Treatment described: approximately nine-day PBMC culture with coronavirus spike peptide pools or control peptides (ViraFEST assay). Antigen-specific T cell expansion with peptide pools preceded TCR sequencing in the ViraFEST approach. V was clipped by 5 bases and J by 8 bases, with 12 bases between them. Germline loops: CDR1 SGHNT, CDR2 YENEEA. The CDR3 extends over 12 amino acids.

This receptor was obtained from a human donor who received a COVID-19 vaccine. The V gene is TRBV11-3, the J gene TRBJ1-2, with D tentatively TRBD1 (5 bases). This specimen consisted of CD4+ T cells from blood, cultured in vitro, obtained before SARS-CoV-2 vaccination. In nucleotides, the CDR3 is TGTGCCAGCAGCGAACAGGAGGAAGGCTACACCTTC. This gives the protein CASSEQEEGYTF.